A selection of T cell receptor beta chains follows, all from one sample in a study of shared clonotypes between healthy human individuals. Profiled with immunoSEQ multiplex PCR; TCRdb holds only in-frame clones, not every one. Of over 1.4 million clones listed, around 95% are singletons. The sample was naive CD4+ T cells sorted from blood. Every receptor here comes from a man aged 25 to 40 in good health. Both conserved end residues are part of each CDR3. D genes are given only for firm matches. Rows give clone size only sometimes, using once, few, many, or a class for an expanded clone.

V,J,D,size,length,DNA,CDR3
TRBV6-6,TRBJ2-2,-,-,15,TGTGCCACCAAACACCTAGGACAGTTGGGCGGGGAGCTGTTTTTT,CATKHLGQLGGELFF
TRBV19,TRBJ1-5,-,-,16,-,CASSSGQTLSNQPQHF
TRBV5-5,TRBJ1-5,TRBD1,-,17,TGTGCCAGCAGCTTGGTGGGAGGACAGGGGAATCGTCAGCCCCAGCATTTT,CASSLVGGQGNRQPQHF
TRBV7-4,TRBJ2-4,-,-,17,TGTGCCAGCAGCTTAGCTCTGGCGGAATCGGCCAAAAACATTCAGTACTTC,CASSLALAESAKNIQYF
TRBV29-1,TRBJ2-3,-,-,13,TGCAGCGTTGCCGGTCGGGGATCAGATACGCAGTATTTT,CSVAGRGSDTQYF
TRBV25-1,TRBJ2-2,-,-,14,TGTGCCAGCAGTGAATACCCCAGCACCGGGGAGCTGTTTTTT,CASSEYPSTGELFF
TRBV27,TRBJ2-7,-,-,14,TGTGCCAGCAGAATGGGCGGGGTCTCCTACGAGCAGTACTTC,CASRMGGVSYEQYF
TRBV7-9,TRBJ2-6,-,-,16,TGTGCCAGCAGCCCCCGGGGTTCAGCTGGGGCCAACGTCCTGACTTTC,CASSPRGSAGANVLTF
TRBV7-2,TRBJ1-1,TRBD1,-,16,TGTGCCAGCAGCTTAGCGACACTGACAGGGAGTGCGATGCCTTTCTTT,CASSLATLTGSAMPFF
TRBV9,TRBJ2-5,TRBD2,-,19,TGTGCCAGCAGCCCTGGACTAGCGGGAGGGCCGATTCAAAAAGAGACCCAGTACTTC,CASSPGLAGGPIQKETQYF
TRBV28,TRBJ1-5,-,-,17,TGTGCCAGCAGTTTCATTTGGGCAGCGCAATCGACTCAGCCCCAGCATTTT,CASSFIWAAQSTQPQHF
TRBV27,TRBJ2-5,TRBD2,-,14,TGTGCCAGCAGTCCTATAGGGAGGGTTGAGACCCAGTACTTC,CASSPIGRVETQYF
TRBV6-1,TRBJ2-7,-,once,15,TGTGCCAGCAGTGAAGTCGAGTCGACCTCCTACGAGCAGTACTTC,CASSEVESTSYEQYF